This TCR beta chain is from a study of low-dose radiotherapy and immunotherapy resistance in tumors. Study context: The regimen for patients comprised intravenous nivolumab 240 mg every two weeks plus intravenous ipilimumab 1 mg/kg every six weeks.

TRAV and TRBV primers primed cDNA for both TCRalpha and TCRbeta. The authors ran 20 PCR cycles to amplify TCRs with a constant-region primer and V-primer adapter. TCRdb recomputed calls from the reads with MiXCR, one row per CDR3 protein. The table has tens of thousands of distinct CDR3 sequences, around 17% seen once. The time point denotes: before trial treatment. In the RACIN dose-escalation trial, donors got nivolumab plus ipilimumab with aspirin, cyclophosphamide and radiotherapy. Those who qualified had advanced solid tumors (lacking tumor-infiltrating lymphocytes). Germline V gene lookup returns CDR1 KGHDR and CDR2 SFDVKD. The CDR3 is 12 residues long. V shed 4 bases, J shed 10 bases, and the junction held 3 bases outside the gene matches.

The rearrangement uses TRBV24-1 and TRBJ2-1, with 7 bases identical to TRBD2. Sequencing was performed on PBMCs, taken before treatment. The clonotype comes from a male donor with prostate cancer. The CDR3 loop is CATSDLGGEQFF. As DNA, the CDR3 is TGTGCCACCAGTGACCTGGGGGGGGAGCAGTTCTTC.